The following is a T cell receptor beta chain sequence with its context. As yet, its antigen is unknown. Germline V lookup: CDR1 SGHVS, CDR2 FQNEAQ. The ends lost 5 bases at V and 4 bases at J; junction bases unmatched: 6. This CDR3 is built from 15 residues. The sample comes from a study of graft-versus-host responses after intestinal transplantation. Study-wide context: Recipients were given multivisceral, liver-intestinal, or isolated intestinal transplants. Study findings and constraints: Recipient bone marrow held GvH clones, some seen earlier in ileum or blood.

Data came from immunoSEQ multiplex PCR; TCRdb stores just in-frame clones and leaves some out. The sample includes 80,000 to 95,000 clones, 88% seen only once; the top ten take roughly 0.3%. This specimen consisted of unstimulated CD4+ T cells sorted from spleen or lymph node cells, obtained before transplant. This chain uses TRBV7-8 with TRBJ2-1; 9 bases agree with TRBD2. The receptor was derived from a human donor who was the organ donor for an intestinal transplant. The CDR3 DNA reads as TGTGCCAGCAGCCTGACTAGCGGAACATACAATGAGCAGTTCTTC. It is translated as CASSLTSGTYNEQFF.